The 24 T cell receptor beta chains presented below share a single source sample, sequenced in a study of blood T cells in healthy people across ages. A sample-barcoded 5' primer and a J-beta primer mix were used in a second PCR of about 6 to 11 cycles. TCRdb independently ran MiXCR on the 5' RACE reads; one entry per CDR3 protein. The sample includes 800,000 or so distinct CDR3 sequences, about 62% of them seen just once. Sequencing used blood. Receptor source: a man younger than 45 in good health.

This clonotype was recorded a few times. The V and J genes are TRBV7-3 and TRBJ2-1; TRBD2 agrees at 10 bases. CDR3 size: 15 residues. In germline, CDR1 is SGHTA, CDR2 FQGTGA. Trimming took 5 bases from V and 2 from J; bases not matched to a gene: 3. CDR3 nucleotide sequence: TGTGCCAGCAGCAGGGGACTAGCGACCTACAATGAGCAGTTCTTC. Protein product: CASSRGLATYNEQFF.

This clonotype was counted a few times. V and J are TRBV20-1 and TRBJ2-4; 13 bases are a match to TRBD2. Germline V gives CDR1 DFQATT, CDR2 SNEGSKA (reference sequence). V dropped 5 bases and J dropped 1; count of bases not matched to a gene: 14. This CDR3 contains 19 residues. In DNA form, the CDR3 reads TGCAGTGCTTCCGGACTAGCGGGGGAGAGTCCCCTCGCCAAAAACATTCAGTACTTC. It is translated as CSASGLAGESPLAKNIQYF.

This chain connects TRBV20-1 to TRBJ2-7, with 8 bases identical to TRBD2. V lost 3 bases and J lost 2; bases outside the gene matches: 9. CDR1 and CDR2 (germline): DFQATT, SNEGSKA (reference sequence). CDR3 size: 15 residues. CDR3 protein: CSASPRGGSAYEQYF. CDR3 DNA sequence: TGCAGTGCTAGCCCTCGGGGGGGCTCAGCCTACGAGCAGTACTTC.

The J gene is TRBJ2-7, the V gene TRBV4-3, with D perhaps matching TRBD1 (6 bases). Germline CDR1 and CDR2: LGHNA and YSLEER. CDR3 size: 15 residues. V was cut by 3 bases and J by 2 bases, with 14 bases left in between. CDR3 residues: CASSHDTGQPYEQYF. The CDR3, as DNA: TGCGCCAGCAGCCACGATACGGGACAACCCTACGAGCAGTACTTC.

V usage is TRBV5-1 and J usage is TRBJ2-1; D unresolved. Germline V lookup: CDR1 SGHRS, CDR2 YFSETQ. The CDR3 is 13 amino acids. V was shortened by 4 bases and J by 8 bases, with 13 bases between the two germline ends. This chain's CDR3 is CASSITTGDEQFF. In DNA, the CDR3 is TGCGCCAGCAGCATTACTACCGGCGATGAGCAGTTCTTC. The whole variable domain, filled in from reference TRBV5-1 and TRBJ2-1, reads KAGVTQTPRYLIKTRGQQVTLSCSPISGHRSVSWYQQTPGQGLQFLFEYFSETQRNKGNFPGRFSGRQFSNSRSEMNVSTLELGDSALYLCASSITTGDEQFFGPGTRLTVL.

This clonotype has more than one count but fewer than ten. The chain employs TRBV28 and TRBJ1-5; D not resolved. Germline V lookup: CDR1 MDHEN, CDR2 SYDVKM. Trimming pared 1 base from V and 0 bases from J, leaving 10 bases between. CDR3 length: 16 amino acids. The CDR3 sequence is CASSLSTLGSNQPQHF. The CDR3 coding sequence is TGTGCCAGCAGTTTATCGACCCTCGGTAGCAATCAGCCCCAGCATTTT. The full variable domain, in which reference TRBV28 and TRBJ1-5 provide the parts outside the CDR3, is DVKVTQSSRYLVKRTGEKVFLECVQDMDHENMFWYRQDPGLGLRLIYFSYDVKMKEKGDIPEGYSVSREKKERFSLILESASTNQTSMYLCASSLSTLGSNQPQHFGDGTRLSIL.

This clonotype has just a few counts. This chain uses TRBV29-1 with TRBJ1-2; 7 bases are shared with TRBD1. Germline assignment: CDR1 SQVTM and CDR2 ANQGSEA. This CDR3 contains 12 residues. After removal of 4 bases from V and 10 bases from J, the junction contained 9 bases not matched to a gene. CDR3 coding DNA: TGCAGCGTTGGCGGACGGCAGGGGGTCTACACCTTC. Residues: CSVGGRQGVYTF.

This sequence joins TRBV6-2 or TRBV6-3 and TRBJ2-1; a possible D gene is TRBD2 (5 bases). The CDR3 is 14 residues long. V dropped 4 bases and J dropped 5 bases, with 12 bases sitting between them. The germline V gene has CDR1 MNHEY and CDR2 SVGEGT. The DNA for the CDR3 is TGTGCCAGCAGTTGGCGGGCGAGTAACAATGAGCAGTTCTTC. Its translation: CASSWRASNNEQFF.

This clonotype is a singleton in its sample. V usage is TRBV6-1 and J usage is TRBJ2-5, with TRBD2 matching 8 bases. The last part of the DNA fits TRBJ2-7 better; the J call may be wrong. The CDR3 sequence is 14 residues long. Germline V lookup: CDR1 MNHNS, CDR2 SASEGT. CDR3 amino acids: CASSEVLAVYEQYF. DNA of the CDR3: TGTGCCAGCAGTGAGGTACTAGCGGTTTACGAGCAGTACTTC.

The chain uses TRBV4-2 and TRBJ2-1, with 10 bases identical to TRBD1. V was clipped by 3 bases and J by 5 bases; unmatched bases: 4. CDR1 and CDR2 (germline): LGHNA, YNFKEQ. CDR3 length: 15 amino acids. The chain's CDR3 is CASSQGQGTDNEQFF. The CDR3 DNA sequence: TGTGCCAGCAGCCAGGGACAGGGGACGGACAATGAGCAGTTCTTC.

CDR3 bases: TGTGCCAGCAGTGATGGGACAACTACCTCCGAAGCTTTCTTT. Amino acid sequence: CASSDGTTTSEAFF. The rearrangement links TRBV6-1 to TRBJ1-1; D might be TRBD1 (6 bases). The CDR3 is 14 residues long. Trimming took off 3 bases at V and 8 bases at J, with 16 bases between the two ends. Germline CDR1 and CDR2: MNHNS and SASEGT.

This clonotype was seen just once. The V gene is TRBV4-3, the J gene TRBJ2-6; tentative D call: TRBD1 (6 bases). V was pared by 0 bases and J by 1 base, with 13 bases between. The germline gives CDR1 LGHNA, CDR2 YSLEER. The CDR3 is 18 residues long. CDR3 bases: TGCGCCAGCAGCCAAGAGATTCCAGGGGAGTCTGGGGCCAACGTCCTGACTTTC. It specifies CASSQEIPGESGANVLTF.

This clonotype was found a few times. The chain couples TRBV28 to TRBJ2-7; D is possibly TRBD2 (6 bases). This CDR3 is built from 15 residues. Germline V gives CDR1 MDHEN, CDR2 SYDVKM. V was trimmed by 8 bases and J by 0 bases, leaving 17 bases between them. The CDR3 loop is CASRIWDGSSYEQYF. The CDR3 bases are TGTGCCAGCCGTATCTGGGACGGGAGCTCCTACGAGCAGTACTTC.

The sample holds a few counts of this clonotype. The chain recombines TRBV5-1 with TRBJ2-1, with a tentative D call TRBD1 (5 bases). The V and J ends lost 7 bases and 9 bases respectively, with 17 bases between them. Germline V gene sequence: CDR1 SGHRS, CDR2 YFSETQ. The CDR3 sequence is 13 residues long. The CDR3 reads CASWGTLDLEQFF. For the CDR3, the DNA is TGCGCCAGCTGGGGCACCCTTGACCTTGAGCAGTTCTTC.

Comments on this clonotype: The DNA is left out, because the CDR3 cannot be placed on it with certainty; the CDR3 is given as TCRdb lists it. The rearrangement joins TRBV21-1 to TRBJ2-7; the listed D gene, TRBD1, was not tested against the DNA. TRBV21-1 is assigned pseudogene status. The CDR3 has 15 amino acids, counting both end residues. CDR3: CASGKVGQGSYEQYF.

V usage is TRBV4-3 and J usage is TRBJ2-5; perhaps D is TRBD1 or TRBD2 (6 bases each). The CDR3 is 12 residues long. Germline loops: CDR1 LGHNA, CDR2 YSLEER. Trimming shortened V by 10 bases and J by 11 bases, and 20 bases separated the two germline ends. The CDR3 protein is CATGGGVNEQYF. For the CDR3, the DNA is TGCGCCACCGGGGGCGGGGTGAATGAGCAGTACTTC.

The chain links TRBV7-9 to TRBJ1-1; a possible D gene is TRBD1 (6 bases). Germline CDR1 SEHNR, CDR2 FQNEAQ (reference sequence). Trimming took 4 bases from V and 1 from J, leaving 13 bases between them. This CDR3 contains 15 residues. CDR3 region: CASSSRQAQNTEAFF. For the CDR3, the DNA is TGTGCCAGCAGCTCCCGACAGGCGCAGAACACTGAAGCTTTCTTT.

In its sample, this clonotype was seen once. The rearrangement joins TRBV29-1 to TRBJ2-5, with 13 bases lining up with TRBD2. The J call may be faulty, since TRBJ2-7 better matches the DNA end. Per germline, CDR1 SQVTM and CDR2 ANQGSEA. The length of the CDR3 is 13 residues. The CDR3 region has the DNA TGCAGCACCACTAGCGGGGGGGCTCGCGAGCAGTACTTC. It yields the protein CSTTSGGAREQYF.

This clonotype was seen a few times. The chain is built from TRBV7-2 and TRBJ1-6; possibly TRBD1 for D (5 bases). Germline V lookup: CDR1 SGHTA, CDR2 FQGNSA. This CDR3 has 15 residues. V gave up 2 bases and J gave up 7 bases, with 12 bases separating them. The CDR3 DNA reads TGTGCCAGCAGCTTAATTGCAGGGATCAATTCACCCCTCCACTTT. This sequence encodes CASSLIAGINSPLHF.

The rearrangement uses TRBV18 and TRBJ2-1, with 8 positions matching TRBD1. Looked up from germline, CDR1 is KGHSH and CDR2 is LQKENI. The CDR3 has 16 residues. With 6 bases clipped from V and 4 bases from J, the junction kept 11 bases outside the gene matches. The CDR3 loop is CASSSGGTGTYNEQFF. The CDR3 nucleotides read TGTGCCAGCTCCTCTGGTGGGACAGGAACTTACAATGAGCAGTTCTTC. Filled out from reference TRBV18 and TRBJ2-1, the complete variable domain reads NAGVMQNPRHLVRRRGQEARLRCSPMKGHSHVYWYRQLPEEGLKFMVYLQKENIIDESGMPKERFSAEFPKEGPSILRIQQVVRGDSAAYFCASSSGGTGTYNEQFFGPGTRLTVL.

V gene TRBV6-6 combines with J gene TRBJ2-7; D tentatively reads TRBD1 or TRBD2 (5 bases each). V lost 2 bases, J lost 0 bases, and 8 bases lay in between. The CDR3 contains 14 residues. From germline, CDR1 is MNHNY and CDR2 SVGAGI (reference sequence). The CDR3 DNA is TGTGCCAGCAGTTACCCCGGGGCCTCCTACGAGCAGTACTTC. Encoded protein: CASSYPGASYEQYF.

The chain joins TRBV12-3 or TRBV12-4 to TRBJ1-2; TRBD1 is a possible D gene (6 bases). The CDR3 contains 13 residues. Deletions cut 7 bases from V and 6 bases from J, with 15 bases between. In DNA, the CDR3 is TGTGCCAGCACCCGTCGGGGGGCAAATGGCTACACCTTC. Its protein is CASTRRGANGYTF.

This rearrangement joins TRBV5-1 to TRBJ2-5; D tentatively reads TRBD1 or TRBD2 (5 bases each). This CDR3 comprises 15 residues. Trimming removed 0 bases from V and 5 bases from J, with 14 bases in between. In germline, CDR1 is SGHRS, CDR2 YFSETQ. For the CDR3, the DNA is TGCGCCAGCAGCTTGGTTCCTGGGGGAATTGAGACCCAGTACTTC. Amino acids: CASSLVPGGIETQYF.

The chain links TRBV12-3 or TRBV12-4 to TRBJ1-2; TRBD1 might be the D (6 bases). Trimming pared 2 bases from V and 1 base from J, leaving 14 bases between. The CDR3 totals 16 residues. The DNA for the CDR3 is TGTGCCAGCAGTTTACTCGGGACACCTCTTAACTATGGCTACACCTTC. This encodes CASSLLGTPLNYGYTF.